This TCR beta chain was sequenced in a study of OX40 agonist ivuxolimab in advanced cancers. Background on the study: Of the patients, three showed partial responses, one with hepatocellular carcinoma and two with cutaneous melanoma.

Here immunoSEQ multiplex PCR was the method, and the copy in TCRdb shows in-frame clones only, minus some. The data hold roughly 64,000 clones, with approximately 92% observed a single time. The germline CDR1 and CDR2 sequences are MNHEY and SMNVEV (reference sequence). V lost 7 bases, J lost 7 bases, and 14 bases lay in between. The CDR3 is 14 amino acids. The sequence was collected from an adult with an advanced solid tumor such as melanoma, head and neck, liver or kidney cancer. The sequencing here drew on CD4+ or CD8+ T cells sorted from blood, taken in a trial of the OX40 agonist ivuxolimab. The chain uses TRBV27 and TRBJ1-6; tentatively, D is TRBD1 (5 bases). The chain's CDR3 is CASTPGLLNSPLHF. CDR3 DNA: TGTGCCAGCACCCCGGGACTATTGAATTCACCCCTCCACTTT.